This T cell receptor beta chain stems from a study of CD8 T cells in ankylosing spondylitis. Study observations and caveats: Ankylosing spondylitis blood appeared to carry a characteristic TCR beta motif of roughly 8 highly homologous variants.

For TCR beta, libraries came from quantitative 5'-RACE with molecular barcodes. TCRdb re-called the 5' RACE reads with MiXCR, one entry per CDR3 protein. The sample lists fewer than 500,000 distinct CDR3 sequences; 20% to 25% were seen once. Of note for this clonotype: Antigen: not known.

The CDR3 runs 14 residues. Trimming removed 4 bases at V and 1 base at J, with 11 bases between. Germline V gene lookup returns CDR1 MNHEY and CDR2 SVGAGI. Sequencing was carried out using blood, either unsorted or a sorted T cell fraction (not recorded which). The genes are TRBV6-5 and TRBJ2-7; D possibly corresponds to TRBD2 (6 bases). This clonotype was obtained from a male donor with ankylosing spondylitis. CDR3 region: CASSFLADSYEQYF. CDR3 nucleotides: TGTGCCAGCAGTTTCTTAGCGGATTCCTACGAGCAGTACTTC.